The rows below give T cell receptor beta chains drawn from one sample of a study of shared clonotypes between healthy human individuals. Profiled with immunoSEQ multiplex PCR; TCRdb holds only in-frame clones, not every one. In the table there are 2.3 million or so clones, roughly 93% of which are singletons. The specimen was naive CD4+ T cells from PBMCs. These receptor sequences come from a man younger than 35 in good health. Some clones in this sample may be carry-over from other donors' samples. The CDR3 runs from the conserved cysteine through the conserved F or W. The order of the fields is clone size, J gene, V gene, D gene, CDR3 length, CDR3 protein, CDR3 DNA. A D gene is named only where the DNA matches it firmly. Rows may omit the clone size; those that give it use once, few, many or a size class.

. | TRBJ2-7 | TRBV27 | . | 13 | CASSLSSGSEQYF | TGTGCCAGCAGTTTATCCTCCGGGTCCGAGCAGTACTTC
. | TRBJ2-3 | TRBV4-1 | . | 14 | CASSQAGTADTQYF | TGCGCCAGCAGCCAAGCGGGGACTGCAGATACGCAGTATTTT
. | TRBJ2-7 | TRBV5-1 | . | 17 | CASSLYSSGGSSYEQYF | TGCGCCAGCAGCTTGTATTCCTCCGGGGGAAGCTCCTACGAGCAGTACTTC
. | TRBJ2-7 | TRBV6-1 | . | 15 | CASSEVGDTSYEQYF | TGTGCCAGCAGTGAAGTGGGGGACACTTCCTACGAGCAGTACTTC
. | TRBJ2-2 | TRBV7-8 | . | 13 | CASDGINTGELFF | TGTGCCAGCGACGGGATTAACACCGGGGAGCTGTTTTTT
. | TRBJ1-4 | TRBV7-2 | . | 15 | CASSSAGTSFEKLFF | TGTGCCAGCAGCTCTGCCGGGACATCTTTTGAAAAACTGTTTTTT
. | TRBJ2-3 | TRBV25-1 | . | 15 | CASSARFGGTDTQYF | TGTGCCAGCAGTGCCCGCTTTGGCGGCACAGATACGCAGTATTTT
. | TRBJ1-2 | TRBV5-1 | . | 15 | CASSQIGGTNYGYTF | TGCGCCAGCAGCCAGATCGGCGGGACTAACTATGGCTACACCTTC
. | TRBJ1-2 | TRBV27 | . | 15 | CASSLRGEGGYGYTF | TGTGCCAGCAGTTTACGTGGCGAGGGGGGCTATGGCTACACCTTC
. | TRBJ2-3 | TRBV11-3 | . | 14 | CASSRGPNTDTQYF | TGTGCCAGCAGCCGGGGACCTAACACAGATACGCAGTATTTT
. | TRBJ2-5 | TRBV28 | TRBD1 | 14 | CASRATGGQETQYF | TGTGCCAGCAGGGCGACAGGGGGCCAAGAGACCCAGTACTTC
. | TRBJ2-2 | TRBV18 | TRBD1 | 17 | CASSPPTGGRNAGELFF | TGTGCCAGCTCACCCCCGACAGGGGGCCGAAATGCCGGGGAGCTGTTTTTT
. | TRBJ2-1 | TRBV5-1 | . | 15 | CASSFDGAGYNEQFF | TGCGCCAGCAGCTTCGACGGGGCGGGCTACAATGAGCAGTTCTTC
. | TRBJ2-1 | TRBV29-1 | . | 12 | CSVEGKRNEQFF | TGCAGCGTTGAAGGGAAGCGGAATGAGCAGTTCTTC
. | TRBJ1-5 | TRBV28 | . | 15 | CASSSGQGSNQPQHF | TGTGCCAGCAGTTCTGGGCAGGGAAGCAATCAGCCCCAGCATTTT
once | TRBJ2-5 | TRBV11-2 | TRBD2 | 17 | CASSLDGIAGGLETQYF | TGTGCCAGCAGCTTAGACGGGATAGCGGGAGGACTAGAGACCCAGTACTTC
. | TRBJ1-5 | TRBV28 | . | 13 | CASRTGTDQPQHF | TGTGCCAGCAGAACCGGGACGGATCAGCCCCAGCATTTT
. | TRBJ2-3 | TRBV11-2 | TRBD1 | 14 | CASSELRGSDTQYF | TGTGCCAGCAGCGAACTCAGGGGGTCAGATACGCAGTATTTT
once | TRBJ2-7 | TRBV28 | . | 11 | CASSLRGEAYF | TGTGCCAGCAGTTTGCGGGGAGAGGCGTACTTC
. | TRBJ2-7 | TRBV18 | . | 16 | CASSPSFGRGFHEQYF | TGTGCCAGCTCACCATCCTTCGGCAGGGGATTCCACGAGCAGTACTTC
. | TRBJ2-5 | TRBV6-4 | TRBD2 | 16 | CARGGLAGGPVETQYF | TGTGCCCGGGGTGGGTTAGCGGGAGGGCCTGTAGAGACCCAGTACTTC
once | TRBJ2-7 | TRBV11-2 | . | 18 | CASSLMKLSPGYAYEQYF | TGTGCCAGCAGCTTAATGAAGTTATCGCCAGGGTATGCCTACGAGCAGTACTTC
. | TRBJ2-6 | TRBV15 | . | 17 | CATSRGRTARGANVLTF | TGTGCCACCAGCAGAGGACGGACAGCTCGGGGGGCCAACGTCCTGACTTTC
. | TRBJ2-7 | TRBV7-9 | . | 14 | CASSRLRGPGEQYF | TGTGCCAGCAGCCGGCTAAGAGGTCCGGGTGAGCAGTACTTC
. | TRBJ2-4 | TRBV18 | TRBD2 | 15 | CASSPGLAGENIQYF | TGTGCCAGCTCACCGGGACTAGCGGGAGAGAACATTCAGTACTTC
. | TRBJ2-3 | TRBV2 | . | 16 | CASSRESTASTDTQYF | TGTGCCAGCTCTAGAGAGTCGACAGCTAGCACAGATACGCAGTATTTT